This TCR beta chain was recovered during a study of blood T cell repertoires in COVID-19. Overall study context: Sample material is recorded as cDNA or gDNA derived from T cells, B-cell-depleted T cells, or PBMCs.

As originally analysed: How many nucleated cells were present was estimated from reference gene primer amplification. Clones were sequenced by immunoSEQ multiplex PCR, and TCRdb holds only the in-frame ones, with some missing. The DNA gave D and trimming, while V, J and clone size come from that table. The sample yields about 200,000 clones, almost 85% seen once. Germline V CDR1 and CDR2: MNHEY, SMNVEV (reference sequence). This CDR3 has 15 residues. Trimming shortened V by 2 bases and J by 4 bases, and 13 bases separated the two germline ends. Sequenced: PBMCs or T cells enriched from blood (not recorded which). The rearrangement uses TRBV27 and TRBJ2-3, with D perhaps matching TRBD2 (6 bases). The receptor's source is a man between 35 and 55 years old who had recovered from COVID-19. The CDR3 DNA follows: TGTGCCAGCAGTTTAGATAGCGGAAGGGCAGATACGCAGTATTTT. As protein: CASSLDSGRADTQYF.